Presented here are 31 T cell receptor beta chains from one specimen sequenced in a study of glioma-infiltrating T cells after dendritic cell vaccination. Sequencing used immunoSEQ multiplex PCR; TCRdb keeps in-frame clones, though not all of them. Of around 100,000 clones listed, around 81% are singletons. This specimen consisted of blood, obtained before dendritic cell vaccination. The origin of the receptors is a human donor with glioblastoma.

The chain couples TRBV5-3 to TRBJ1-5, with D perhaps matching TRBD1 (5 bases). TRBV5-3 is treated as an ORF (open reading frame) with a function not yet certain. The V end was cut by 3 bases, the J end by 6 bases, with 13 bases between. There are 14 residues in the CDR3. In nucleotides, the CDR3 is TGTGCCAGAAGCTGCAGGGTCATGACTCAGCCCCAGCATTTT. Encoded protein: CARSCRVMTQPQHF.

The chain carries TRBV15 and TRBJ2-5; 8 positions agree with TRBD1. The CDR3 spans 14 residues. The V gene end was trimmed by 5 bases and the J gene end by 7 bases; junction bases not matched to a gene: 9. Germline CDR1 reads LNHNV; CDR2 reads YYDKDF (reference sequence). The CDR3 sequence is CATSQTGAKGTQYF. CDR3 bases: TGTGCCACCAGCCAGACAGGGGCCAAAGGGACCCAGTACTTC.

The chain carries TRBV9 and TRBJ1-4, with a weak D call TRBD1 (5 bases). This CDR3 has 15 amino acids. Trimming took off 5 bases at V and 0 bases at J, with 11 bases between the two ends. CDR1 and CDR2 (germline): SGDLS, YYNGEE. The CDR3 is CASSLGGATNEKLFF. CDR3 nucleotides: TGTGCCAGCAGTTTGGGGGGGGCAACTAATGAAAAACTGTTTTTT.

The gene calls are TRBV28 and TRBJ2-3; 8 nucleotides align to TRBD2. CDR3 length equals 17 residues. The V gene end was trimmed by 1 base and the J gene end by 2 bases; junction bases not matched to a gene: 8. The germline V gene encodes CDR1 MDHEN and CDR2 SYDVKM. The CDR3 sequence is CASSLYSAGGSTDTQYF. In nucleotides, the CDR3 is TGTGCCAGCAGTTTATATTCTGCGGGGGGTTCCACAGATACGCAGTATTTT.

The J gene is TRBJ1-5, the V gene TRBV30; maybe TRBD1 (5 bases). This CDR3 has 15 amino acids. Per the germline V gene, CDR1 is GTSNPN and CDR2 is SVGIG (reference sequence). V lost 4 bases, J lost 1 base, and 14 bases lay in between. The CDR3 DNA follows: TGTGCCTGGACCCGAAGGGGAGGGAGCAATCAGCCCCAGCATTTT. Its translation is CAWTRRGGSNQPQHF. Full variable domain (outside the CDR3, taken from reference TRBV30 and TRBJ1-5): SQTIHQWPATLVQPVGSPLSLECTVEGTSNPNLYWYRQAAGRGLQLLFYSVGIGQISSEVPQNLSASRPQDRQFILSSKKLLLSDSGFYLCAWTRRGGSNQPQHFGDGTRLSIL.

The V call is TRBV4-1, the J call TRBJ2-7; 10 positions agree with TRBD1. This CDR3 comprises 18 residues. V trimming: 2 bases; J trimming: 0 bases; junction bases outside the gene matches: 10. Germline assignment: CDR1 MGHRA and CDR2 YSYEKL. CDR3 protein: CASSQSPGGTGVSYEQYF. The CDR3 DNA sequence: TGCGCCAGCAGCCAATCCCCCGGGGGGACAGGGGTCTCCTACGAGCAGTACTTC.

The CDR3 region is CASSSLRASYEQYF. CDR3 sequence (DNA): TGTGCCAGCAGCTCCCTCAGGGCGAGCTACGAGCAGTACTTC. The rearrangement links TRBV5-4 to TRBJ2-7; maybe TRBD1 (5 bases). V gave up 3 bases and J gave up 3 bases, with 13 bases separating them. Germline CDR1 and CDR2: SGHNT and YYREEE (reference sequence). The CDR3 spans 14 residues.

This rearrangement joins TRBV4-1 to TRBJ1-1; 10 bases match TRBD1. The CDR3 extends over 14 amino acids. Germline V gene data show CDR1 as MGHRA and CDR2 as YSYEKL. The V segment lost 4 bases and the J segment 6 bases; nucleotides outside the gene matches: 5. CDR3 protein: CASSLVDRGSEAFF. Here the CDR3 DNA reads TGCGCCAGCAGCCTCGTGGACAGGGGGTCTGAAGCTTTCTTT.

V is TRBV6-6 and J is TRBJ1-5; D not resolved. V was cut by 2 bases and J by 3 bases, with 5 bases left in between. CDR1 and CDR2 (germline): MNHNY, SVGAGI (reference sequence). The CDR3 is 13 residues long. CDR3 region: CASSYRANQPQHF. The DNA for the CDR3 is TGTGCCAGCAGTTACAGAGCCAATCAGCCCCAGCATTTT.

The V and J genes are TRBV5-4 and TRBJ1-1; 9 nucleotides align to TRBD1. The CDR3 runs 13 residues. CDR1 is SGHNT and CDR2 is YYREEE in the germline V gene (reference sequence). V gave up 2 bases and J gave up 6 bases; unmatched junction bases: 2. The CDR3 DNA follows: TGTGCCAGCAGCTTTGACAGGGGGGCTGAAGCTTTCTTT. It encodes CASSFDRGAEAFF.

This clone was recorded only once. The chain employs TRBV15 and TRBJ2-7; 7 bases are a match to TRBD1. CDR3 size: 18 residues. Per the germline V gene, CDR1 is LNHNV and CDR2 is YYDKDF (reference sequence). J was trimmed by 2 bases and V by 0 bases; bases with no gene match: 13. The CDR3 nucleotides are TGTGCCACCAGCAGAGATCTGATGCGACAGGGTAGGACCTACGAGCAGTACTTC. This translates into CATSRDLMRQGRTYEQYF. The full variable domain, completed using reference TRBV15 and TRBJ2-7, is DAMVIQNPRYQVTQFGKPVTLSCSQTLNHNVMYWYQQKSSQAPKLLFHYYDKDFNNEADTPDNFQSRRPNTSFCFLDIRSPGLGDTAMYLCATSRDLMRQGRTYEQYFGPGTRLTVT.

The gene calls are TRBV4-2 and TRBJ2-5, with D possibly being TRBD2 (6 bases). V shed 4 bases and J shed 1 base, with 34 bases lying between them. The CDR3 covers 22 residues. CDR1 is LGHNA and CDR2 is YNFKEQ in the germline V gene. This chain's CDR3 is CASSLENTRTAGRGPVQETQYF. In DNA form, the CDR3 reads TGTGCCAGCAGCCTAGAAAACACCAGGACTGCAGGGCGGGGACCGGTCCAAGAGACCCAGTACTTC.

This chain connects TRBV7-9 to TRBJ2-5; possible D gene TRBD1, 6 bases. Germline CDR1 reads SEHNR; CDR2 reads FQNEAQ (reference sequence). V lost 1 base and J 5 bases, leaving 20 bases between the germline ends. CDR3 size: 17 residues. The CDR3 loop reads CASSLVRDTTEKETQYF. The CDR3, as DNA: TGTGCCAGCAGCTTAGTCCGGGACACCACAGAGAAGGAGACCCAGTACTTC.

A few counts support this clone. The V call is TRBV6-5, the J call TRBJ1-3; the match to TRBD1 covers 8 bases. Per the germline V gene, CDR1 is MNHEY and CDR2 is SVGAGI. The junction had 1 base not matched to a gene; V was cut back by 2 bases and J by 4 bases. The CDR3 is 14 residues long. This CDR3 reads CASSYGQGGNTIYF. The CDR3 DNA sequence: TGTGCCAGCAGTTACGGACAGGGAGGAAACACCATATATTTT.

This chain joins TRBV27 and TRBJ1-5; the D is unclear. Germline CDR1 and CDR2: MNHEY and SMNVEV (reference sequence). The CDR3 has 15 amino acids. Trimming removed 1 base at V and 3 bases at J, with 10 bases between. In DNA form, the CDR3 reads TGTGCCAGCAGTTTATTGGGCACTGACAATCAGCCCCAGCATTTT. Protein product: CASSLLGTDNQPQHF.

Only one count was recorded for this clone. The chain carries TRBV6-4 and TRBJ1-5, with D possibly TRBD1 on 5 matching bases. Trimming cost V 4 bases and J 3 bases, with 19 bases left between them. The CDR3 extends over 17 amino acids. Germline values: CDR1 MRHNA, CDR2 SNTAGT. The CDR3 DNA reads as TGTGCCAGCAGTGCCTCGGGGGGGTTGATCCCCAATCAGCCCCAGCATTTT. It specifies CASSASGGLIPNQPQHF.

The gene calls are TRBV30 and TRBJ2-2; D gene unclear. CDR1 and CDR2 (germline): GTSNPN, SVGIG (reference sequence). CDR3 length equals 14 residues. With 0 bases removed from V and 0 bases from J, the gap between germline ends came to 5 bases. The CDR3 here is CAWSVGPNTGELFF. The CDR3 nucleotides read TGTGCCTGGAGTGTGGGCCCGAACACCGGGGAGCTGTTTTTT.

The genes are TRBV4-1 and TRBJ1-4; D possibly corresponds to TRBD1 (5 bases). In germline, CDR1 is MGHRA, CDR2 YSYEKL. V gave up 6 bases and J gave up 6 bases, with 14 bases separating them. The CDR3 has 14 amino acids. CDR3 loop: CASRPRVQDEKLFF. Written as DNA, the CDR3 is TGCGCCAGCAGACCCAGGGTTCAAGATGAAAAACTGTTTTTT.

J is TRBJ1-5 and V is TRBV18, with no clear D. The germline gives CDR1 KGHSH, CDR2 LQKENI. The CDR3 is 16 residues long. The V gene lost 3 bases and the J gene lost 3 bases, with 15 bases spanning the gap. The CDR3 DNA sequence: TGTGCCAGCTCACCTTCGGGGAGCTTCTTCAATCAGCCCCAGCATTTT. Its translation is CASSPSGSFFNQPQHF.

This clone was observed once. The chain has TRBV19 and TRBJ2-5; 12 bases are shared with TRBD2. The CDR3 length is 14 residues. V gave up 6 bases and J gave up 9 bases; unmatched junction bases: 8. Germline CDR1 is LNHDA and CDR2 is SQIVND (reference sequence). The CDR3 reads CASSIMTSGGPQYF. CDR3 coding DNA: TGTGCCAGTAGCATTATGACTAGCGGGGGCCCCCAGTACTTC.

This clone showed up just once. The chain carries TRBV30 and TRBJ1-6; D not resolved. The CDR3 is made up of 14 amino acids. Germline V lookup: CDR1 GTSNPN, CDR2 SVGIG (reference sequence). V gave up 0 bases and J gave up 2 bases, with 5 bases separating them. The CDR3 spells CAWSVGPYNSPLHF. CDR3 in DNA: TGTGCCTGGAGTGTTGGGCCCTATAATTCACCCCTCCACTTT.

The chain carries TRBV4-3 and TRBJ1-1; no reliable D call. This CDR3 has 15 residues. CDR1 and CDR2 from the germline V gene are LGHNA and YSLEER. V was clipped by 4 bases and J by 5 bases, with 17 bases between them. The CDR3 nucleotides read TGCGCCAGCAGCCTAATAACGCCCGTCGGGACTGAAGCTTTCTTT. Protein product: CASSLITPVGTEAFF.

Written as DNA, the CDR3 is TGTGCCAGCACCAACCTTCGGGGGGGCATAGAATACACTGAAGCTTTCTTT. Protein: CASTNLRGGIEYTEAFF. The rearrangement uses TRBV5-4 and TRBJ1-1; D may be TRBD1 (6 bases). The CDR3 extends over 17 amino acids. Germline CDR1 reads SGHNT; CDR2 reads YYREEE (reference sequence). V was pared by 6 bases and J by 3 bases, with 24 bases between.

The J gene is TRBJ1-1, the V gene TRBV7-8; no definite D call. Trimming left V 2 bases short and J 1 base short, with 8 bases between. The CDR3 is 14 amino acids. Germline loops: CDR1 SGHVS, CDR2 FQNEAQ. The CDR3 region is CASSLREANTEAFF. The CDR3 DNA follows: TGTGCCAGCAGCTTAAGGGAGGCGAACACTGAAGCTTTCTTT.

The chain joins TRBV4-1 to TRBJ2-3; D perhaps matches TRBD2 (6 bases). This CDR3 has 16 residues. Germline CDR1 is MGHRA and CDR2 is YSYEKL. V was trimmed by 4 bases and J by 3 bases, leaving 17 bases between them. The CDR3 region has the DNA TGCGCCAGCAGCCCAATAATAAGGGAGGCGACAGATACGCAGTATTTT. This codes for CASSPIIREATDTQYF.

The sample holds a few counts of this clone. The chain uses TRBV11-1 and TRBJ2-3; D might be TRBD2 (6 bases). Per germline, CDR1 SGHAT and CDR2 FQDESV (reference sequence). The V gene lost 3 bases and the J gene lost 6 bases, with 10 bases spanning the gap. This CDR3 region has 13 residues. CDR3 DNA: TGTGCCAGCAGCTTGGCGGGGAGGGATACGCAGTATTTT. Translation gives CASSLAGRDTQYF.

The V gene is TRBV4-1, the J gene TRBJ2-7; the D gene is possibly TRBD1 (6 bases). V gave up 3 bases and J gave up 3 bases, with 15 bases separating them. The germline V gene has CDR1 MGHRA and CDR2 YSYEKL. The CDR3 sequence is 15 residues long. CDR3 protein: CASSQEDQGYYEQYF. The CDR3 nucleotides read TGCGCCAGCAGCCAGGAAGACCAGGGGTACTACGAGCAGTACTTC.

The chain carries TRBV5-3 and TRBJ2-1; TRBD2 matches 8 bases. TRBV5-3 is assigned to the ORF class and has an uncertain function. V lost 3 bases, J lost 8 bases, and 16 bases stayed unmatched. This CDR3 region has 17 residues. CDR3 region: CARSCPLAGGFHDEQFF. The CDR3 DNA follows: TGTGCCAGAAGCTGCCCACTCGCGGGGGGTTTTCATGATGAGCAGTTCTTC.

This rearrangement joins TRBV11-3 to TRBJ2-3; 11 bases map to TRBD2. The germline CDR1 and CDR2 sequences are SGHNT and YENEEA. The CDR3 covers 17 residues. Losses at the gene ends were 1 base for V and 2 bases for J; bases not matched to a gene: 5. CDR3 loop: CASSLGLAGGYTDTQYF. The CDR3 DNA follows: TGTGCCAGCAGCTTAGGATTAGCGGGGGGGTACACAGATACGCAGTATTTT.

This chain's CDR3 is CAWRKPGTRYEQYF. CDR3 nucleotides: TGTGCCTGGAGAAAACCCGGGACAAGGTACGAGCAGTACTTC. The V gene is TRBV30, the J gene TRBJ2-7; D might be TRBD1 (6 bases). CDR1 and CDR2 (germline): GTSNPN, SVGIG (reference sequence). The CDR3 is 14 amino acids. V shed 3 bases and J shed 4 bases, with 16 bases lying between them.

The rearrangement uses TRBV18 and TRBJ1-4, with D maybe TRBD1 (6 bases). The CDR3 runs 15 residues. Trimming removed 1 base from V and 3 bases from J, with 9 bases in between. Per germline, CDR1 KGHSH and CDR2 LQKENI. CDR3 region: CASSPQTGSNEKLFF. Written as DNA, the CDR3 is TGTGCCAGCTCACCACAGACAGGTTCTAATGAAAAACTGTTTTTT.